These 26 T cell receptor beta chains were sequenced from one sample in a study of T cell responses to AZD1222 COVID-19 vaccine. Measured with immunoSEQ multiplex PCR; TCRdb has only the in-frame clones, and not every one. The sample includes 15,000 or so clones, 84% seen only once; the top ten take 30% to 50%. The sequencing used peripheral blood, collected 28 days after the second AZD1222 dose. Receptors were obtained from an adult who received the AZD1222 COVID-19 vaccine.

The chain is built from TRBV2 and TRBJ2-7; maybe TRBD1 (6 bases). V shed 5 bases and J shed 0 bases, with 14 bases lying between them. Per germline, CDR1 SNHLY and CDR2 FYNNEI. This CDR3 comprises 15 residues. CDR3 in amino acids: CASSQGQVSSYEQYF. CDR3 coding DNA: TGTGCCAGCAGTCAGGGGCAGGTGAGCTCCTACGAGCAGTACTTC.

J is TRBJ2-1 and V is TRBV27; TRBD2 matches at 10 bases. From germline, CDR1 is MNHEY and CDR2 SMNVEV (reference sequence). The CDR3 has 18 residues. The ends lost 4 bases at V and 6 bases at J; junction bases unmatched: 15. As DNA, the CDR3 is TGTGCCAGCAGTTCGGGGTTAGCGGGAGGTAGGTCTCGCAATGAGCAGTTCTTC. It translates to CASSSGLAGGRSRNEQFF.

V and J are TRBV23-1 and TRBJ1-5; tentative D call: TRBD1 (5 bases). TRBV23-1 is given ORF status, its function remaining uncertain. The CDR3 has 19 amino acids. Trimming took 0 bases from V and 0 from J, leaving 18 bases between them. The CDR3 region has the DNA TGCGCCAGCAGTCAATCGTCTTACAGGAGAAAAGCTAGCAATCAGCCCCAGCATTTT. Encoded protein: CASSQSSYRRKASNQPQHF.

This clone is a singleton in its sample. V usage is TRBV5-8 and J usage is TRBJ2-1, with a possible D match to TRBD1 (5 bases). The length of the CDR3 is 14 residues. Germline-derived CDR1 and CDR2 are SGHTS and YDEGEE. Between the trimmed V and J ends, which lost 0 bases and 4 bases, there was a span of 8 bases. This CDR3 is CASSLVRVYNEQFF. CDR3 sequence (DNA): TGTGCCAGCAGCTTGGTCAGGGTTTACAATGAGCAGTTCTTC.

V is TRBV28 and J is TRBJ1-1; the D gene is possibly TRBD1 (6 bases). The CDR3 runs 15 residues. The germline V and J ends were trimmed by 5 bases and 4 bases, with 17 bases remaining between them. Germline CDR1 and CDR2: MDHEN and SYDVKM. CDR3 DNA: TGTGCCAGCAGTCCAGATAGGGGGATCCCCACTGAAGCTTTCTTT. This gives the protein CASSPDRGIPTEAFF.

The chain links TRBV5-1 to TRBJ2-7; D may be TRBD2 (7 bases). The CDR3 extends over 14 amino acids. V lost 0 bases and J 4 bases, leaving 11 bases between the germline ends. Per germline, CDR1 SGHRS and CDR2 YFSETQ. CDR3 region: CASSLEGEGYEQYF. The CDR3 bases are TGCGCCAGCAGCTTGGAGGGGGAGGGTTACGAGCAGTACTTC.

The genes are TRBV28 and TRBJ1-1; TRBD1 might be the D (6 bases). The germline CDR1 and CDR2 sequences are MDHEN and SYDVKM. The CDR3 totals 14 residues. V was pared by 1 base and J by 6 bases, with 12 bases between. In DNA, the CDR3 is TGTGCCAGCAGTTTATTGCAGGGGAGGGCTGAAGCTTTCTTT. It yields the protein CASSLLQGRAEAFF. Looking up the rest from reference TRBV28 and TRBJ1-1 gives the full variable domain: DVKVTQSSRYLVKRTGEKVFLECVQDMDHENMFWYRQDPGLGLRLIYFSYDVKMKEKGDIPEGYSVSREKKERFSLILESASTNQTSMYLCASSLLQGRAEAFFGQGTRLTVV.

This chain connects TRBV9 to TRBJ2-3; TRBD1 matches at 8 bases. The CDR3 has 15 amino acids. The J segment lost 1 base and the V segment lost 4 bases, leaving 5 bases of the junction unmatched. Germline V gives CDR1 SGDLS, CDR2 YYNGEE. This CDR3 reads CASSPGGGRTDTQYF. Here the CDR3 DNA reads TGTGCCAGCAGCCCAGGGGGCGGACGCACAGATACGCAGTATTTT.

This chain's CDR3 is CAISRQENTEAFF. CDR3 DNA: TGTGCCATCAGTAGACAGGAGAACACTGAAGCTTTCTTT. The V call is TRBV10-3, the J call TRBJ1-1; weak D call: TRBD1 (6 bases). The CDR3 sequence is 13 residues long. Germline CDR1 and CDR2: ENHRY and SYGVKD. Between the trimmed V and J ends, which lost 5 bases and 1 base, there was a span of 8 bases.

The chain has TRBV27 and TRBJ2-7, with D possibly matching TRBD1 (6 bases). V dropped 2 bases and J dropped 2 bases, with 7 bases sitting between them. Germline V gene data show CDR1 as MNHEY and CDR2 as SMNVEV (reference sequence). The CDR3 contains 13 residues. CDR3 in amino acids: CASSLDRTYEQYF. DNA of the CDR3: TGTGCCAGCAGTTTAGACAGGACCTACGAGCAGTACTTC.

V and J are TRBV4-1 and TRBJ1-4; the match to TRBD1 covers 7 bases. Germline CDR1 and CDR2: MGHRA and YSYEKL. Trimming at V came to 4 bases and at J to 5 bases, leaving 7 bases not matched to a gene. This CDR3 is built from 15 residues. The CDR3 sequence: CASSRSGTVNEKLFF. The CDR3 nucleotides are TGCGCCAGCAGCCGTTCCGGGACAGTAAATGAAAAACTGTTTTTT.

The chain links TRBV6-5 to TRBJ1-5, with a possible D match to TRBD1 (6 bases). Trimming took 2 bases from V and 6 from J, leaving 11 bases between them. Germline CDR1 is MNHEY and CDR2 is SVGAGI. The CDR3 is made up of 14 amino acids. CDR3 sequence reads: CASSYGGPGQPQHF. The CDR3 nucleotides read TGTGCCAGCAGTTACGGGGGGCCAGGTCAGCCCCAGCATTTT.

This clone came up a few times. CDR3 DNA: TGTGCTAGTGGTTTGGTCAGAGTACTTACAGGAGAGGTTAATCAGCCCCAGCATTTT. This sequence encodes CASGLVRVLTGEVNQPQHF. The chain is built from TRBV12-5 and TRBJ1-5, with D perhaps TRBD1 (5 bases). Trimming removed 0 bases at V and 4 bases at J, with 22 bases between. This CDR3 region has 19 residues. Germline lookup yields CDR1 LGHNT and CDR2 FRNRAP. Drawing the rest from reference TRBV12-5 and TRBJ1-5, the complete variable domain is DARVTQTPRHKVTEMGQEVTMRCQPILGHNTVFWYRQTMMQGLELLAYFRNRAPLDDSGMPKDRFSAEMPDATLATLKIQPSEPRDSAVYFCASGLVRVLTGEVNQPQHFGDGTRLSIL.

The V call is TRBV11-3, the J call TRBJ2-7, with D hard to call. CDR1 is SGHNT, CDR2 YENEEA, per germline. V lost 4 bases to trimming and J lost 7 bases, with 11 bases between them. This CDR3 contains 12 residues. The CDR3 DNA reads as TGTGCCAGCAGCTCCGGTTTAATGGAGCAGTACTTC. Encoded protein: CASSSGLMEQYF.

This chain connects TRBV18 to TRBJ1-1; D not resolved. V was cut by 3 bases and J by 1 base, with 6 bases left in between. In germline, CDR1 is KGHSH, CDR2 LQKENI. The CDR3 consists of 13 residues. The CDR3: CASSPGANTEAFF. The DNA of the CDR3 is TGTGCCAGCTCACCCGGTGCGAACACTGAAGCTTTCTTT.

The J gene is TRBJ2-3, the V gene TRBV10-3, with D perhaps TRBD1 (6 bases). The ends were cut back, 2 bases at V and 4 bases at J, with 10 bases in the middle. There are 14 residues in the CDR3. The germline gives CDR1 ENHRY, CDR2 SYGVKD. The CDR3 sequence: CAISELRGPDTQYF. Written as DNA, the CDR3 is TGTGCCATCAGTGAGCTCAGGGGTCCAGATACGCAGTATTTT.

This chain connects TRBV19 to TRBJ1-6, with 11 nucleotides matching TRBD1. Germline CDR1 and CDR2: LNHDA and SQIVND (reference sequence). J lost 11 bases, V lost 6 bases, and 6 bases had no gene match. This CDR3 region has 14 residues. The CDR3 loop reads CASRPGQGATPLHF. CDR3 in DNA: TGTGCCAGTAGACCTGGACAGGGGGCTACACCCCTCCACTTT.

The chain carries TRBV6-2 or TRBV6-3 and TRBJ1-6, with a tentative D call TRBD1 (6 bases). The CDR3 extends over 17 amino acids. Trimming took 0 bases from V and 3 from J, leaving 12 bases between them. Germline loops: CDR1 MNHEY, CDR2 SVGEGT. The DNA of the CDR3 is TGTGCCAGCAGTTACTCGAATCCAGGGGTCTATAATTCACCCCTCCACTTT. Residues: CASSYSNPGVYNSPLHF.

J is TRBJ1-2 and V is TRBV4-1; D is perhaps TRBD1 (5 bases). Germline assignment: CDR1 MGHRA and CDR2 YSYEKL. CDR3 length: 19 amino acids. V was clipped by 1 base and J by 7 bases, with 28 bases between them. CDR3 sequence reads: CASSQVRFAGSGQMFGYTF. CDR3 coding DNA: TGCGCCAGCAGCCAAGTAAGGTTCGCAGGGTCGGGGCAAATGTTTGGCTACACCTTC.

The genes are TRBV7-9 and TRBJ2-7, with a possible D match to TRBD1 (7 bases). The CDR3 totals 15 residues. Per the germline V gene, CDR1 is SEHNR and CDR2 is FQNEAQ (reference sequence). V lost 2 bases, J lost 3 bases, and 14 bases lay in between. The CDR3 DNA sequence: TGTGCCAGCAGCTTATTCGCAGGGGGAGGCTACGAGCAGTACTTC. It encodes CASSLFAGGGYEQYF.

This sequence joins TRBV27 and TRBJ1-2, with a tentative D call TRBD1 (5 bases). Germline loops: CDR1 MNHEY, CDR2 SMNVEV (reference sequence). The CDR3 extends over 14 amino acids. Trimming took off 0 bases at V and 4 bases at J, with 9 bases between the two ends. The CDR3 DNA is TGTGCCAGCAGTTTATCGGGGACGAGCTATGGCTACACCTTC. Residues: CASSLSGTSYGYTF.

J is TRBJ1-1 and V is TRBV30; D possibly corresponds to TRBD1 (6 bases). Between the trimmed V and J ends, which lost 3 bases and 0 bases, there was a span of 17 bases. This CDR3 has 16 amino acids. The germline V gene encodes CDR1 GTSNPN and CDR2 SVGIG (reference sequence). Here the CDR3 DNA reads TGTGCCTGGAGGGGCGGTCAGGGGAAGATGAACACTGAAGCTTTCTTT. Translating gives CAWRGGQGKMNTEAFF. The entire variable domain, with the rest obtained from reference TRBV30 and TRBJ1-1, is as follows: SQTIHQWPATLVQPVGSPLSLECTVEGTSNPNLYWYRQAAGRGLQLLFYSVGIGQISSEVPQNLSASRPQDRQFILSSKKLLLSDSGFYLCAWRGGQGKMNTEAFFGQGTRLTVV.

CDR3 bases: TGCAGCGTTGAACCGGCAGGGAACCCCTATGGCTACACCTTC. Translated, it gives CSVEPAGNPYGYTF. The gene calls are TRBV29-1 and TRBJ1-2; weak D call: TRBD1 (5 bases). Trimming shortened V by 2 bases and J by 4 bases, and 14 bases separated the two germline ends. The CDR3 sequence is 14 residues long. Germline V gene data show CDR1 as SQVTM and CDR2 as ANQGSEA. Using reference TRBV29-1 and TRBJ1-2 for the parts outside the CDR3, the full variable domain is SAVISQKPSRDICQRGTSLTIQCQVDSQVTMMFWYRQQPGQSLTLIATANQGSEATYESGFVIDKFPISRPNLTFSTLTVSNMSPEDSSIYLCSVEPAGNPYGYTFGSGTRLTVV.

DNA for the CDR3: TGTGCCAGCAGCTCCATAAGTTCCTACAATGAGCAGTTCTTC. It encodes CASSSISSYNEQFF. This chain uses TRBV7-9 with TRBJ2-1; D not resolved. In germline, CDR1 is SEHNR, CDR2 FQNEAQ (reference sequence). With 4 bases removed from V and 1 base from J, the gap between germline ends came to 8 bases. This CDR3 comprises 14 residues.

V gene TRBV10-3 combines with J gene TRBJ2-5; 11 bases are shared with TRBD2. The CDR3 is made up of 17 amino acids. The germline V gene has CDR1 ENHRY and CDR2 SYGVKD. V shed 2 bases and J 2 bases; nucleotides not matched to a gene: 7. The chain's CDR3 is CAISEKWASGGQETQYF. For the CDR3, the DNA is TGTGCCATCAGTGAGAAGTGGGCTAGCGGGGGGCAAGAGACCCAGTACTTC.

The chain's CDR3 is CASSGGAAGVSYNEQFF. CDR3 coding DNA: TGTGCCAGCAGTGGGGGGGCAGCGGGGGTTTCCTACAATGAGCAGTTCTTC. The V and J genes are TRBV25-1 and TRBJ2-1, with 8 bases matching TRBD2. The CDR3 is 17 residues long. J was trimmed by 1 base and V by 4 bases; bases with no gene match: 9. Germline CDR1 is MGHDK and CDR2 is SYGVNS.